The 9 T cell receptor beta chains below all came from one sample that was sequenced in a study of shared clonotypes between healthy human individuals. The data were produced by immunoSEQ multiplex PCR, yet TCRdb's version contains in-frame clones alone and is incomplete. The table includes around 750,000 clones, approximately 79% detected once. Source material: memory CD4+ T cells sorted from blood. Subset specified: CD45RA-negative fraction. The receptors come from a woman aged 25-40 years in good health.

In its sample, this clone was seen once. The chain combines TRBV30 with TRBJ1-3; D uncertain. The CDR3 has 14 residues. The V and J ends lost 3 bases and 0 bases respectively, with 9 bases between them. The germline gives CDR1 GTSNPN, CDR2 SVGIG (reference sequence). The CDR3 loop is CAWSLQTSGNTIYF. The CDR3 nucleotides read TGTGCCTGGAGCCTACAAACCTCTGGAAACACCATATATTTT.

This clone was picked up a small number of times. This chain uses TRBV27 with TRBJ2-3, with 12 bases fitting TRBD2. With V trimmed by 5 bases and J by 9 bases, 0 bases remained unmatched. The germline V gene encodes CDR1 MNHEY and CDR2 SMNVEV (reference sequence). The CDR3 runs 12 residues. The CDR3 coding sequence is TGTGCCAGCAGTGGGACTAGCGGGACGCAGTATTTT. Protein: CASSGTSGTQYF.

The V gene is TRBV2, the J gene TRBJ2-1, with 7 bases lining up with TRBD2. The CDR3 extends over 15 amino acids. The germline CDR1 and CDR2 sequences are SNHLY and FYNNEI. Trimming took 2 bases from V and 5 from J; bases not matched to a gene: 6. The CDR3 DNA is TGTGCCAGCAGTGAACTAGCGGCGAGTCACAATGAGCAGTTCTTC. It specifies CASSELAASHNEQFF.

This clone was counted once. V gene TRBV6-1 combines with J gene TRBJ1-2, with D unresolved. In germline, CDR1 is MNHNS, CDR2 SASEGT. The CDR3 length is 11 residues. The germline V and J ends were trimmed by 7 bases and 4 bases, with 7 bases remaining between them. The DNA of the CDR3 is TGTGCCAGCACCCTCCGCTATGGCTACACCTTC. Translating gives CASTLRYGYTF.

With regard to this clone: The identical CDR3 is also encoded by other nucleotide sequences in the sample. The V and J genes are TRBV5-1 and TRBJ2-3; 12 bases line up with TRBD2. CDR1 and CDR2 (germline): SGHRS, YFSETQ. The V and J ends lost 7 bases and 2 bases, in that order; junction bases with no gene match: 2. This CDR3 has 14 amino acids. The CDR3 DNA sequence: TGCGCCAGCTCTAGCGGGAGGGCCACAGATACGCAGTATTTT. Amino acids: CASSSGRATDTQYF. Variable domain in full (rest from reference TRBV5-1 and TRBJ2-3): KAGVTQTPRYLIKTRGQQVTLSCSPISGHRSVSWYQQTPGQGLQFLFEYFSETQRNKGNFPGRFSGRQFSNSRSEMNVSTLELGDSALYLCASSSGRATDTQYFGPGTRLTVL.

The chain recombines TRBV2 with TRBJ2-7, with TRBD1 identical over 7 bases. This CDR3 is built from 14 residues. V shed 6 bases and J 1 base; nucleotides not matched to a gene: 6. The V gene's germline CDR1 is SNHLY and CDR2 FYNNEI. Written as DNA, the CDR3 is TGTGCCAGCAGCCCCGGGACAGCTTCCTACGAGCAGTACTTC. Encoded protein: CASSPGTASYEQYF.

The chain employs TRBV11-2 and TRBJ2-5, with 9 bases fitting TRBD2. The germline gives CDR1 SGHAT, CDR2 FQNNGV. The CDR3 consists of 17 residues. V dropped 0 bases and J dropped 6; count of bases not matched to a gene: 11. As DNA, the CDR3 is TGTGCCAGCAGCTTAGATATCCTAGCGGGATCGGAAAAGACCCAGTACTTC. It yields the protein CASSLDILAGSEKTQYF.

The chain has TRBV18 and TRBJ2-1; the match to TRBD1 covers 8 bases. Germline values: CDR1 KGHSH, CDR2 LQKENI. The junction had 3 bases not matched to a gene; V was cut back by 7 bases and J by 7 bases. The CDR3 is made up of 12 amino acids. CDR3 DNA: TGTGCCAGCTGGGACAGGAGGAATGAGCAGTTCTTC. Its protein is CASWDRRNEQFF. Variable domain in full (rest from reference TRBV18 and TRBJ2-1): NAGVMQNPRHLVRRRGQEARLRCSPMKGHSHVYWYRQLPEEGLKFMVYLQKENIIDESGMPKERFSAEFPKEGPSILRIQQVVRGDSAAYFCASWDRRNEQFFGPGTRLTVL.

The chain has TRBV7-2 and TRBJ1-2; no definite D call. CDR3 length equals 13 residues. V was trimmed by 5 bases and J by 4 bases, leaving 11 bases between them. Germline V CDR1 and CDR2: SGHTA, FQGNSA. The CDR3 protein is CASSHGDPYGYTF. CDR3 coding DNA: TGTGCCAGCAGCCATGGAGATCCCTATGGCTACACCTTC.